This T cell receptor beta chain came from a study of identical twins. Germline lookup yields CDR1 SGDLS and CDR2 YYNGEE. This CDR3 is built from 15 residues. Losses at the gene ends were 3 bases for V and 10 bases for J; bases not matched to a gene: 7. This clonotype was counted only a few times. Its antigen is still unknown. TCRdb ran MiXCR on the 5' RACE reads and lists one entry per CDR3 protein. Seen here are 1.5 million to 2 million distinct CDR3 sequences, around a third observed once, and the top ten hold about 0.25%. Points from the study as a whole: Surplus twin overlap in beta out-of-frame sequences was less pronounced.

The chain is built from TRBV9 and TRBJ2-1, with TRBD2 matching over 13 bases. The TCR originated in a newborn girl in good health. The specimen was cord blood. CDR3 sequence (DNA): TGTGCCAGCAGCGCCACTAGCGGGAGGGTAAGAGAGCAGTTCTTC. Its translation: CASSATSGRVREQFF. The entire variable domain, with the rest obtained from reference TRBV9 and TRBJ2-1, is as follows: DSGVTQTPKHLITATGQRVTLRCSPRSGDLSVYWYQQSLDQGLQFLIQYYNGEERAKGNILERFSAQQFPDLHSELNLSSLELGDSALYFCASSATSGRVREQFFGPGTRLTVL.